Below, 3 T cell receptor beta chains from the same sample are listed, as sequenced in a study of cytomegalovirus exposure and HLA in healthy donors. Researchers ran the PCR with 60 Vbeta and 13 Jbeta primers. Profiling relied on immunoSEQ multiplex PCR, and the TCRdb table lists in-frame clones only, not all of them. The data show around 150,000 clones, with roughly 8.8% seen just once and roughly 7% held by the top ten. Specimen: PBMCs. These receptors all stem from a woman aged 40 to 50 in good health and CMV-seropositive.

This clone was counted only a few times. The rearrangement uses TRBV5-5 and TRBJ2-5; 11 bases line up with TRBD2. This CDR3 has 16 residues. After removal of 1 base from V and 1 base from J, the junction contained 3 bases not matched to a gene. In germline, CDR1 is SGHKS, CDR2 YYEKEE (reference sequence). The CDR3 spells CASSLYSGGVQETQYF. The CDR3 coding sequence is TGTGCCAGCAGCTTGTATAGCGGGGGGGTCCAAGAGACCCAGTACTTC.

This clone appeared a few times. V is TRBV6-5 and J is TRBJ2-5; 8 bases are a match to TRBD2. The V and J ends lost 2 bases and 1 base, in that order; junction bases with no gene match: 3. Germline assignment: CDR1 MNHEY and CDR2 SVGAGI. The CDR3 extends over 15 amino acids. CDR3 DNA: TGTGCCAGCAGTTACAGCGGGGGTATCCAAGAGACCCAGTACTTC. It translates to CASSYSGGIQETQYF.

The chain recombines TRBV2 with TRBJ1-1, with 7 bases that match TRBD1. This CDR3 region has 11 residues. Trimming removed 6 bases from V and 8 bases from J; junction bases left unmatched: 3. The germline V gene encodes CDR1 SNHLY and CDR2 FYNNEI. The CDR3 spells CASSGQVEAFF. DNA for the CDR3: TGTGCCAGCAGCGGACAGGTAGAAGCTTTCTTT.